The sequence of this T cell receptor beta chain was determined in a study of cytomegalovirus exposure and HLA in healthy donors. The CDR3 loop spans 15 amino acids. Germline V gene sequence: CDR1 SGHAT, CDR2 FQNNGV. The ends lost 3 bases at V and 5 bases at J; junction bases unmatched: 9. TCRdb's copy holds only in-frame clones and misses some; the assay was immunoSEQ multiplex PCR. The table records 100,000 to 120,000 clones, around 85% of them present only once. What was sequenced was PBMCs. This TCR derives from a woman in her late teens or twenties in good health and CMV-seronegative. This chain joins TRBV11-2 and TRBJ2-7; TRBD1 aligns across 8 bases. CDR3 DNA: TGTGCCAGCAGCTTTCGAGGGACAGGTCACCACGAGCAGTACTTC. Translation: CASSFRGTGHHEQYF.